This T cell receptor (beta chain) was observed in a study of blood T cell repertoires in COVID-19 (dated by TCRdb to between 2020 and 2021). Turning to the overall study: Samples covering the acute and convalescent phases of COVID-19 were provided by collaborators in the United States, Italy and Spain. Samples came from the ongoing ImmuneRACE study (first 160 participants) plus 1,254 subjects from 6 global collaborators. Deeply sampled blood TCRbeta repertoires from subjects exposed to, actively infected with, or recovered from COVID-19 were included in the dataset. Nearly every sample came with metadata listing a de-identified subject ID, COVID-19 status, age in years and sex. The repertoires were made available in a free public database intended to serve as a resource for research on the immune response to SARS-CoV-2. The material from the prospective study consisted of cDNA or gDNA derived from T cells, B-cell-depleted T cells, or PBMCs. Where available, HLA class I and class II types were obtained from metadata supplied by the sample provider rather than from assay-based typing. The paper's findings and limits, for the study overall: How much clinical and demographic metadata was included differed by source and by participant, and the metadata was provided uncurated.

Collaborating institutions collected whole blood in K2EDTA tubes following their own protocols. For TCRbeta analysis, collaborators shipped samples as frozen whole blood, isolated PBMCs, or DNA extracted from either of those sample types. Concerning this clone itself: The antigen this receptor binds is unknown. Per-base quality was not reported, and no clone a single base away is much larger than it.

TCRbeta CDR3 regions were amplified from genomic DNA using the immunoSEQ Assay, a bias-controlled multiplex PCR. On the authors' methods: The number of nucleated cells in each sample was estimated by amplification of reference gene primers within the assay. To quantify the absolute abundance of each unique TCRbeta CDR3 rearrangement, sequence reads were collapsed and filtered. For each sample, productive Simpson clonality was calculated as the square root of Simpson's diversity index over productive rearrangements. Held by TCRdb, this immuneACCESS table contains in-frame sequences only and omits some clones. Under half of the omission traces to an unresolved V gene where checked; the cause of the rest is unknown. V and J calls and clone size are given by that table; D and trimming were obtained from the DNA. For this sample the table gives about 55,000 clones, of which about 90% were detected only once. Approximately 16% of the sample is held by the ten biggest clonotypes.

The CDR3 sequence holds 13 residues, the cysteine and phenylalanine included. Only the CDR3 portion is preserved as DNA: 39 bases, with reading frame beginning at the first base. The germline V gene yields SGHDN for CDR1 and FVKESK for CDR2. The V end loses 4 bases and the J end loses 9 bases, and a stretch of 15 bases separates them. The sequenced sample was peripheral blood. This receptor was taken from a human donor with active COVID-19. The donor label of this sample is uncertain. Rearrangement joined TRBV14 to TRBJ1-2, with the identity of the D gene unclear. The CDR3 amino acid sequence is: CASSPALTGSYTF. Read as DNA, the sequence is TGTGCCAGCAGCCCGGCCCTAACGGGGAGCTACACCTTC.